This T cell receptor beta chain was retrieved from a study of T cells expressing NK-cell markers. Study at large: Cells sorted as CD3+CD56+NKG2C+, CD3+CD56+NKG2C- and CD3+CD56-NKG2C+ T cells supplied the TCR beta repertoires.

As to this clonotype: Its antigen is undetermined.

The length of the CDR3 is 15 residues. Points from the study as a whole: Once again these clonotypes came out on top in the CD3+CD56-NKG2C+ fraction of four donors.

TCRdb processed the 5' RACE reads again and assigns one entry to each CDR3 protein, with no DNA. Its table records some 410,000 distinct CDR3 sequences. The chain has TRBV12-3 or TRBV12-4 and TRBJ1-1; TCRdb gives TRBD1 as the D gene, but with no DNA this cannot be confirmed. The origin of this receptor is a woman aged 18 to 75 in good health. Sequences were obtained from blood T cells: a sorted CD56 or NKG2C T cell subset, CD4+ or CD8+ T cells, or bulk PBMC T cells (not recorded which). The CDR3 here is CASSPKGGKNTEAFF.